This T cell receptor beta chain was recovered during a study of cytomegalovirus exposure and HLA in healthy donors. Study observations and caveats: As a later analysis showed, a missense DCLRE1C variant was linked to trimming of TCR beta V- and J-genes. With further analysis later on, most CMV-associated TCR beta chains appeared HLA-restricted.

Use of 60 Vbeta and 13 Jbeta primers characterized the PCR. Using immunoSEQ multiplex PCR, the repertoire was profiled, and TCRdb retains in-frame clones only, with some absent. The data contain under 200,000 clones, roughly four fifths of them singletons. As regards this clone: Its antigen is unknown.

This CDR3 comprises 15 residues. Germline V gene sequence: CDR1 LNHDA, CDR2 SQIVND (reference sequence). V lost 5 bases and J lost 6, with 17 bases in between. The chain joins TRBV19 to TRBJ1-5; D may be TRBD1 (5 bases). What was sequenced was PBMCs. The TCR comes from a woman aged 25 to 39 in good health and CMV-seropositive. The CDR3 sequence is CASSQLTVSVQPQHF. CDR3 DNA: TGTGCCAGTAGTCAACTGACAGTAAGCGTTCAGCCCCAGCATTTT.